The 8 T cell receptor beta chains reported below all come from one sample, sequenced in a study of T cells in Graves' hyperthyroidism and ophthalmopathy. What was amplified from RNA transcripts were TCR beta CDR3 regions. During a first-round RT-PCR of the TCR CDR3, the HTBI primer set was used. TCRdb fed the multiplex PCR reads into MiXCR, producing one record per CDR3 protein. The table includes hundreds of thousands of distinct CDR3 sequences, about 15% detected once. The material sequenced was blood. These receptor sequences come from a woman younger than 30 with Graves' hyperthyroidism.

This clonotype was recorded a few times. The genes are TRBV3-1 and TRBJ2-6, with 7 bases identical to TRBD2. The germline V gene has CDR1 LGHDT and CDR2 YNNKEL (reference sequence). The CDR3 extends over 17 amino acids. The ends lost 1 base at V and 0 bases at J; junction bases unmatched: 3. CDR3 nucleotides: TGTGCCAGCAGCCAAGTTGCTAGCGGCTCTGGGGCCAACGTCCTGACTTTC. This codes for CASSQVASGSGANVLTF.

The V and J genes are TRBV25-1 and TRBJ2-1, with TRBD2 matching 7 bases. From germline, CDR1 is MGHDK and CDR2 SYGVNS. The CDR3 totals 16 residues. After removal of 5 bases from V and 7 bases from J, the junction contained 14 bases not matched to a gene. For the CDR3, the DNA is TGTGCCAGCAGTCCTGGATGGGGGGGAGTGGGGAATGAGCAGTTCTTC. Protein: CASSPGWGGVGNEQFF.

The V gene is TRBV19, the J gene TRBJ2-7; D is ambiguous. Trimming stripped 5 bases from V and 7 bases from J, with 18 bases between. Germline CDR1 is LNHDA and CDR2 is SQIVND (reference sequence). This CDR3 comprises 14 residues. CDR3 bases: TGTGCCAGTAGTGGGCGGACCGACCCTCGGGAGCAGTACTTC. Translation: CASSGRTDPREQYF. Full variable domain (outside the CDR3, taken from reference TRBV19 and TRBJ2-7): DGGITQSPKYLFRKEGQNVTLSCEQNLNHDAMYWYRQDPGQGLRLIYYSQIVNDFQKGDIAEGYSVSREKKESFPLTVTSAQKNPTAFYLCASSGRTDPREQYFGPGTRLTVT.

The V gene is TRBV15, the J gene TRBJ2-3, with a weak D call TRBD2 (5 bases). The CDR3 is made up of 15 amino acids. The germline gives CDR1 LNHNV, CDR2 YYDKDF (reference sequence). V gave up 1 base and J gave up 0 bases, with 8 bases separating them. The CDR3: CATSRAGGSTDTQYF. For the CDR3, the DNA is TGTGCCACCAGCAGAGCCGGCGGGAGCACAGATACGCAGTATTTT.

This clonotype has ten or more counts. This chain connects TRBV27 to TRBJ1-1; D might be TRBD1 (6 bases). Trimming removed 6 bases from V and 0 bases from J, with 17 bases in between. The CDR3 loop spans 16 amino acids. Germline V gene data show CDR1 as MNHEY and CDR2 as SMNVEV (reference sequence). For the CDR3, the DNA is TGTGCCAGCAGCCAGGGGTTCGGGATTATGAACACTGAAGCTTTCTTT. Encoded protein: CASSQGFGIMNTEAFF.

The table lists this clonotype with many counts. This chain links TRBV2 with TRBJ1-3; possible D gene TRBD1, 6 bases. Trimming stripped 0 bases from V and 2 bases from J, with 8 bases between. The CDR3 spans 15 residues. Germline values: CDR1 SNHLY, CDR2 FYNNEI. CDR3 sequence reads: CASSEAAGAGNTIYF. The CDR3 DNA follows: TGTGCCAGCAGTGAAGCGGCAGGGGCTGGAAACACCATATATTTT.

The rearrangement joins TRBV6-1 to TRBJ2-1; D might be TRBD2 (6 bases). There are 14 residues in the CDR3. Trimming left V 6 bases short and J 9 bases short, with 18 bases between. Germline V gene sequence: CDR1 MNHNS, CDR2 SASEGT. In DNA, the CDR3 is TGTGCCAGCAGCGGGATGGGGGGAGTGGGTGAGCAGTTCTTC. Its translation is CASSGMGGVGEQFF.

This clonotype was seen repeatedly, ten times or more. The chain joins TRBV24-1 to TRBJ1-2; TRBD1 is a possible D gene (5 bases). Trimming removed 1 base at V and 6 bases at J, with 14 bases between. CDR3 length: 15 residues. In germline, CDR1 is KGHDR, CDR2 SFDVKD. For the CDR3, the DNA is TGTGCCACCAGTGATTTCTCGGGACTAGAAGATGGCTACACCTTC. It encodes CATSDFSGLEDGYTF.